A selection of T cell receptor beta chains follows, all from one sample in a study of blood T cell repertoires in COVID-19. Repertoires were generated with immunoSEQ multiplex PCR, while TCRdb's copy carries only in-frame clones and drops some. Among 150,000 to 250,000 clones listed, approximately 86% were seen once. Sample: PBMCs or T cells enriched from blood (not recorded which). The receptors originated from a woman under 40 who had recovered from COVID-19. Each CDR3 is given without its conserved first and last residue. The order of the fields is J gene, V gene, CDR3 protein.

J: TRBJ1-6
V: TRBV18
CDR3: ASSPTGTDSPLH

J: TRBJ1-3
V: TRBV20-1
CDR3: SASPGQGHSGNTIY

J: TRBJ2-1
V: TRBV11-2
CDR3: ASSSSGSAYNEQF

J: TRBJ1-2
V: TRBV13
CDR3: ASSLVGGQYGYT

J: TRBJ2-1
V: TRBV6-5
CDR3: ASSLGLAGIGEQF

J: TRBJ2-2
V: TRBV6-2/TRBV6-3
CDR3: ASSFGHSSWELF

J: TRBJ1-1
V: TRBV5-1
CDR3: ASSSTTPPTGVNTEAF

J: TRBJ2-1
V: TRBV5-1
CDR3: ASSLAPSGGGSSYNEQF

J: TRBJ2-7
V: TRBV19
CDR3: ASSTRGNEQY

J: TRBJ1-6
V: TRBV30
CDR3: AWSYGQVDSPLH

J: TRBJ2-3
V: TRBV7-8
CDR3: ASSLGDAGTTDTQY

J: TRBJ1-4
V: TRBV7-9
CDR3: ASSLAVVTGSNEKLF

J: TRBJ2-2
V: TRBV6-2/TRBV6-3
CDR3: ASSYSGVGKPNTGELF

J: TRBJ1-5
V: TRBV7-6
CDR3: ASSLAGVGNQPQH

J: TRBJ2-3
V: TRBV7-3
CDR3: ASSSRTSSDTQY

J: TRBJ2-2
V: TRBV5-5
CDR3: ASSLEADNTGELF

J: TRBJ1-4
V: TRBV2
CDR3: ASSASTTNEKLF

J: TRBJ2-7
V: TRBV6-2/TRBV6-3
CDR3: ASSYEGYEQY